The rows below give T cell receptor beta chains drawn from one sample of a study of T-cell memory formation after mild COVID-19. TCRdb reanalysed the 5' RACE reads using MiXCR and keeps one entry per CDR3 protein. The sample yields about 560,000 distinct CDR3 sequences, approximately 21% seen once. Sequencing was carried out using PBMCs or a T cell subset sorted from them (not recorded which). Receptors were obtained from an adult woman who had mild COVID-19 (a few samples of this study predate the infection). Cell type and time point are not known. CDR3s include the opening cysteine and the closing phenylalanine or tryptophan. The D gene is left open where the match is weak. Where a row states a size, it is once, few, many or the class of an expanded clone; other rows omit it.

clone size	D gene	V gene	J gene	CDR3 protein	CDR3 DNA
-	TRBD2	TRBV5-1	TRBJ2-3	CASSPTSGGVLDTQYF	TGCGCCAGCAGCCCGACTAGCGGGGGGGTGTTGGATACGCAGTATTTT
-	-	TRBV5-6	TRBJ1-4	CASTRQFRQNEKLFF	TGTGCCAGCACCCGCCAGTTCCGTCAGAATGAAAAACTGTTTTTT
few	TRBD1	TRBV4-1	TRBJ2-7	CASSQGARNEQYF	TGCGCCAGCTCACAGGGGGCTAGGAACGAGCAGTACTTC
many	TRBD2	TRBV15	TRBJ2-1	CATSRDRASGGQWLQFF	TGTGCCACCAGCAGAGATCGGGCTAGCGGGGGTCAGTGGTTGCAGTTCTTC
-	TRBD2	TRBV7-2	TRBJ2-1	CASSPQTVSGRANEQFF	TGTGCCAGCAGCCCACAAACGGTTAGCGGGAGGGCCAATGAGCAGTTCTTC
few	-	TRBV5-1	TRBJ1-2	CASSLMQGNYGYTF	TGCGCCAGCAGCTTGATGCAGGGAAACTATGGCTACACCTTC
-	TRBD1	TRBV11-2	TRBJ2-5	CASSSQTGPRAQYF	TGTGCCAGCAGCTCGCAGACAGGGCCCAGGGCCCAGTACTTC
-	-	TRBV7-6	TRBJ2-7	CASSLDGGRSEQYF	TGTGCCAGCAGCTTAGACGGGGGAAGGTCCGAGCAGTACTTC
few	-	TRBV6-6	TRBJ1-1	CASSALGTEAFF	TGTGCCAGCAGTGCCCTGGGCACTGAAGCTTTCTTT
-	-	TRBV6-2/TRBV6-3	TRBJ2-5	CAHGPQTDQETQYF	TGTGCTCACGGACCCCAGACCGATCAAGAGACCCAGTACTTC
-	TRBD1	TRBV20-1	TRBJ2-7	CSASPQQGANYEQYF	TGCAGTGCTAGTCCCCAACAGGGGGCCAATTACGAGCAGTACTTC
-	TRBD2	TRBV7-2	TRBJ2-1	CASSQTSGTFYEQFF	TGTGCCAGCAGCCAGACTAGCGGGACGTTCTATGAGCAGTTCTTC
-	TRBD1	TRBV7-6	TRBJ2-7	CASSSTGTGEEQYF	TGTGCCAGCAGCTCGACCGGGACAGGGGAGGAGCAGTACTTC
few	-	TRBV20-1	TRBJ2-1	CSARDYNEQFF	TGCAGTGCTAGAGACTACAATGAGCAGTTCTTC